This T cell receptor (beta chain) was identified during a study of identical twins. The CDR3 is 14 amino acids. V lost 0 bases, J lost 8 bases, and 5 bases stayed unmatched. CDR1 and CDR2 from the germline V gene are SGHAT and FQNNGV. Addition of a universal primer site occurred through template switching, and cDNA carried unique molecular identifiers. Each CDR3 protein gets one entry after TCRdb re-called the 5' RACE reads with MiXCR. The profile covers some 1,700,000 distinct CDR3 sequences, with roughly 35% appearing a single time and under 0.35% taken by the ten largest. This clonotype was observed a handful of times. Antigen: not known. Study results and limitations: Recombination models fit unrelated individuals' TCR alpha sharing but underestimated twins'. A cross-sectional statistical analysis, not follow-up of the same donors, supported the conclusions. Insertions ran lower in abundant cord blood beta clonotypes, though not in memory repertoires.

The J gene is TRBJ1-2, the V gene TRBV11-2; 8 positions match TRBD1. Sequenced sample: cord blood. The origin of this receptor is a newborn girl in good health. CDR3 amino acids: CASSLEAGGKGYTF. The CDR3 DNA is TGTGCCAGCAGCTTAGAGGCAGGGGGCAAAGGCTACACCTTC. Based on the CDR3 plus reference TRBV11-2 and TRBJ1-2, the full variable domain is EAGVAQSPRYKIIEKRQSVAFWCNPISGHATLYWYQQILGQGPKLLIQFQNNGVVDDSQLPKDRFSAERLKGVDSTLKIQPAKLEDSAVYLCASSLEAGGKGYTFGSGTRLTVV.